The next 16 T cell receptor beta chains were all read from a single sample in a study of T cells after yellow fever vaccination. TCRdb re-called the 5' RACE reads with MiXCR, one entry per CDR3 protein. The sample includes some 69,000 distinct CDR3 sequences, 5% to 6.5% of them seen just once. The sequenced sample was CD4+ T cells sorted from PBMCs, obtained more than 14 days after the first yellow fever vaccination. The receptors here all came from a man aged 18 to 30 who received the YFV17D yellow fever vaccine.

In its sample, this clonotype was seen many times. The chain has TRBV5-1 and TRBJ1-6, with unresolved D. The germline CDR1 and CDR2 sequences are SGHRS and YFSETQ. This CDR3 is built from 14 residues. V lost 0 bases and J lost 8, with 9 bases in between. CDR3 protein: CASSLEADYSPLHF. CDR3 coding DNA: TGCGCCAGCAGCTTGGAAGCAGACTATTCACCCCTCCACTTT.

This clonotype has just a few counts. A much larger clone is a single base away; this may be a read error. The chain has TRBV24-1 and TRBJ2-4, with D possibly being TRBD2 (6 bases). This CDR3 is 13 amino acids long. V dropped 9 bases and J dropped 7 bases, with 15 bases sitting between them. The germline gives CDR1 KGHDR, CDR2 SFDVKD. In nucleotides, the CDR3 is TGTGCCACCGCCGGGACTCCAAACAACATTCAGTACTTC. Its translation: CATAGTPNNIQYF.

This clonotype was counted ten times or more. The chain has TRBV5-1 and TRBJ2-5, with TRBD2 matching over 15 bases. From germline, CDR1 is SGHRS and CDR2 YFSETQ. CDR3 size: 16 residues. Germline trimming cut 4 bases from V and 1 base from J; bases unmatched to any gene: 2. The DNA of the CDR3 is TGCGCCAGCAGCCGGGGACTAGCGGGGGGCCAAGAGACCCAGTACTTC. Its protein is CASSRGLAGGQETQYF.

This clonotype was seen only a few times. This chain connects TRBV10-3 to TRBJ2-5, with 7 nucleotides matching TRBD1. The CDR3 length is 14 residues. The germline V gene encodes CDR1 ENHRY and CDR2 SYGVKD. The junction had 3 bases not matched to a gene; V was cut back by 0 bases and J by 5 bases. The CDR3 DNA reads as TGTGCCATCAGTGAGTCAGGGGGCATGGAGACCCAGTACTTC. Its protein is CAISESGGMETQYF.

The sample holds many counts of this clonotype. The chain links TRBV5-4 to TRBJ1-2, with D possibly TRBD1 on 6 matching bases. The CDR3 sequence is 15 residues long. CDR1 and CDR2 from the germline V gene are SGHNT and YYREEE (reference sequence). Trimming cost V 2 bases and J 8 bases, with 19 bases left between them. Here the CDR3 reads CASSLDRRGTKGYTF. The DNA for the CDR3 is TGTGCCAGCAGCTTAGACAGGAGGGGAACCAAGGGCTACACCTTC.

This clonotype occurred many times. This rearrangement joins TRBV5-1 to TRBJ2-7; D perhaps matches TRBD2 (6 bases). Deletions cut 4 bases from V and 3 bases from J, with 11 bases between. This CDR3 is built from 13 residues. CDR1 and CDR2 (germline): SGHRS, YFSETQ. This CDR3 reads CASSPTGGYEQYV. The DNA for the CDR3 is TGCGCCAGCAGCCCCACCGGGGGCTACGAGCAGTACGTC.

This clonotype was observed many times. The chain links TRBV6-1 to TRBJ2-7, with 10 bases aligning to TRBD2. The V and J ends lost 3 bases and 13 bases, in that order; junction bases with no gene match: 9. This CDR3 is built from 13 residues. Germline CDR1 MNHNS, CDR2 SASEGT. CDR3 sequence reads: CASSEVTSGWLYV. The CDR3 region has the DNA TGTGCCAGCAGTGAGGTGACTAGCGGGTGGCTATACGTC.

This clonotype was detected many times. CDR3 amino acids: CASSSGTTQETQYF. CDR3 nucleotide sequence: TGCGCCAGCAGCTCCGGGACTACTCAGGAGACCCAGTACTTC. The chain carries TRBV5-1 and TRBJ2-5, with 7 bases that match TRBD2. Losses at the gene ends were 3 bases for V and 5 bases for J; bases not matched to a gene: 7. This CDR3 is 14 amino acids long. Germline V gives CDR1 SGHRS, CDR2 YFSETQ.

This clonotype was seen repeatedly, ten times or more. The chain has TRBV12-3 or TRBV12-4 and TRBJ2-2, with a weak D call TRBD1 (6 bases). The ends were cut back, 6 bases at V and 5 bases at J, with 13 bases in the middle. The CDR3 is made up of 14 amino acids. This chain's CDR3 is CASSRITGTGELFF. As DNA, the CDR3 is TGTGCCAGCAGCAGAATCACAGGGACCGGGGAGCTGTTTTTT.

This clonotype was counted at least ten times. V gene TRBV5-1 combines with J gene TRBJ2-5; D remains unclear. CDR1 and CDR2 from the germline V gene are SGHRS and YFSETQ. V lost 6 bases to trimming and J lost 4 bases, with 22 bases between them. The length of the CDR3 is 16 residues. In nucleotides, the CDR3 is TGCGCCAGCAACCCGGCTGCGCGAATGTCGGGAGAGACCCAGTACTTC. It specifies CASNPAARMSGETQYF.

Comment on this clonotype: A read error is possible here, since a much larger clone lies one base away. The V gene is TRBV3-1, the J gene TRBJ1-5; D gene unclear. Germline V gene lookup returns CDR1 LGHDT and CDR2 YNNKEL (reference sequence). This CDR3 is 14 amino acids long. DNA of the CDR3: TGTGCCAGCGGCCAAGATCAAAGCAATCAGCCCCAGCATTTT. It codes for CASGQDQSNQPQHF.

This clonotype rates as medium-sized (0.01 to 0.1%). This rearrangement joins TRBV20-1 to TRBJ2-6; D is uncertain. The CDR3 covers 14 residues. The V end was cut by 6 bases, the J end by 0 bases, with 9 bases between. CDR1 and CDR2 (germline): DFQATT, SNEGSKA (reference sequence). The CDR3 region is CSAPETSGANVLTF. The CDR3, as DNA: TGCAGTGCCCCAGAGACCTCTGGGGCCAACGTCCTGACTTTC.

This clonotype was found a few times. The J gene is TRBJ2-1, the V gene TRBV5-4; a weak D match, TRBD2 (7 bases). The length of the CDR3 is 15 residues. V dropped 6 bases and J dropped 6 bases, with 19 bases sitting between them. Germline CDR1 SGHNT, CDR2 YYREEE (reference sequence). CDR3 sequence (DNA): TGTGCCAGCACCCCGGATGGGGGGGGCCGCAATGAGCAGTTCTTC. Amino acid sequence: CASTPDGGGRNEQFF. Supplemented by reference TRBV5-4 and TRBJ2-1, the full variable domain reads ETGVTQSPTHLIKTRGQQVTLRCSSQSGHNTVSWYQQALGQGPQFIFQYYREEENGRGNFPPRFSGLQFPNYSSELNVNALELDDSALYLCASTPDGGGRNEQFFGPGTRLTVL.

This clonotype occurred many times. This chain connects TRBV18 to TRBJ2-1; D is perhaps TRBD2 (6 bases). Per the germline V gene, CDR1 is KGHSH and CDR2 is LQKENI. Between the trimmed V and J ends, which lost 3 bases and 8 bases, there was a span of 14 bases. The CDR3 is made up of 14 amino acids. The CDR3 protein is CASSPAGQIHEQFF. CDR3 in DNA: TGTGCCAGCTCACCGGCGGGGCAGATCCATGAGCAGTTCTTC.

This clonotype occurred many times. This CDR3 is CASSQDVRGLRVADTQYF. DNA of the CDR3: TGCGCCAGCAGCCAAGACGTACGCGGGCTTAGGGTAGCAGATACGCAGTATTTT. The J gene is TRBJ2-3, the V gene TRBV4-3; tentatively, D is TRBD2 (5 bases). Germline V gene lookup returns CDR1 LGHNA and CDR2 YSLEER. V lost 0 bases, J lost 4 bases, and 20 bases lay in between. This CDR3 has 18 amino acids.

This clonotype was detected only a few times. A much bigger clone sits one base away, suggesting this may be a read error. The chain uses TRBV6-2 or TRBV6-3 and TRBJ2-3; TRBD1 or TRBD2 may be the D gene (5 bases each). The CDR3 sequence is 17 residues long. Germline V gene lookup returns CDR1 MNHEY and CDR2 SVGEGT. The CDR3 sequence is CSSSYSVRGLASDTQYF. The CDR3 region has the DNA TGTTCCAGCAGTTACTCGGTTAGGGGCCTAGCTTCAGATACGCAGTATTTT.